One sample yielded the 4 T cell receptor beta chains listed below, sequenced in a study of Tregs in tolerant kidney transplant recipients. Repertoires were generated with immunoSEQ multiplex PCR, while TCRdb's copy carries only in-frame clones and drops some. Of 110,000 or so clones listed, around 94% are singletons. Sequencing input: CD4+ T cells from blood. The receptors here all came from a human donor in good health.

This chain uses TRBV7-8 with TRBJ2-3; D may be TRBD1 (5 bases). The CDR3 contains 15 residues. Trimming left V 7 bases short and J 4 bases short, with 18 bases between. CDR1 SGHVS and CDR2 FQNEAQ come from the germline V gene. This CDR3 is CASTKGRTPPDTQYF. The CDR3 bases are TGTGCCAGCACAAAGGGGCGCACCCCGCCAGATACGCAGTATTTT.

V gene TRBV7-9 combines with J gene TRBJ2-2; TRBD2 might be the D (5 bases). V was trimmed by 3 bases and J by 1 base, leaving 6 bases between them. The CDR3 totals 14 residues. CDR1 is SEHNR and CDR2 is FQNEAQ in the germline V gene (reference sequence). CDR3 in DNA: TGTGCCAGCAGCTTCAGCGGGAACACCGGGGAGCTGTTTTTT. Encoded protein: CASSFSGNTGELFF.

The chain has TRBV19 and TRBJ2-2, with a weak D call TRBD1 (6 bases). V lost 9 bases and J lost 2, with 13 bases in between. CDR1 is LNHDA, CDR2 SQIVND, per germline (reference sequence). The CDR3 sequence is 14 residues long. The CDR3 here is CASLPDRNTGELFF. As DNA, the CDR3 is TGTGCCAGCCTCCCGGACAGAAACACCGGGGAGCTGTTTTTT.

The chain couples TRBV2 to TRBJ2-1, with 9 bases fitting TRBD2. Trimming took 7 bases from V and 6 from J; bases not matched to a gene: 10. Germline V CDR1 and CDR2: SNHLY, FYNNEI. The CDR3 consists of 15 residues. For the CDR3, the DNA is TGTGCCAGCACGAAGGTAGCGGGGGTTCTCAATGAGCAGTTCTTC. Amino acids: CASTKVAGVLNEQFF.